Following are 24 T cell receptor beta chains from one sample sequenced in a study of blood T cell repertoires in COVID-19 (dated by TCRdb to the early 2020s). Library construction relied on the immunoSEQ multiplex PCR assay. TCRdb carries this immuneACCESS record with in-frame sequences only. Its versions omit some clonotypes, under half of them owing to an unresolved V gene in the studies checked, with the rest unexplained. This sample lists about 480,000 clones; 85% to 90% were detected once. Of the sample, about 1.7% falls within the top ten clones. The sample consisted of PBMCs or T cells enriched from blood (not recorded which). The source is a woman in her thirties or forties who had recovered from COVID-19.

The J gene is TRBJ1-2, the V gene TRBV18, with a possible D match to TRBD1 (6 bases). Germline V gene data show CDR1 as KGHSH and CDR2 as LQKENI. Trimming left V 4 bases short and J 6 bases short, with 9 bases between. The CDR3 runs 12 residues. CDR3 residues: CASSLAGDGYTF. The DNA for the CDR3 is TGTGCCAGCTCACTCGCAGGGGATGGCTACACCTTC.

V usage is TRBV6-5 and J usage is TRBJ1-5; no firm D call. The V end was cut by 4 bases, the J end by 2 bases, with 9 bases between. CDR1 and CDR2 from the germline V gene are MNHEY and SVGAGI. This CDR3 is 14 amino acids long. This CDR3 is CASSSGLRNQPQHF. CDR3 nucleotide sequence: TGTGCCAGCAGTTCAGGACTCCGCAATCAGCCCCAGCATTTT.

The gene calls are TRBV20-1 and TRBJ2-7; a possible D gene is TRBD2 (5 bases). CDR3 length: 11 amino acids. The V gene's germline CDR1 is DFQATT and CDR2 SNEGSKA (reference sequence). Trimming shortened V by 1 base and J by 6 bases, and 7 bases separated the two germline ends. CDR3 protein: CSARAGSEQYF. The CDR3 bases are TGCAGTGCTAGAGCTGGGAGCGAGCAGTACTTC.

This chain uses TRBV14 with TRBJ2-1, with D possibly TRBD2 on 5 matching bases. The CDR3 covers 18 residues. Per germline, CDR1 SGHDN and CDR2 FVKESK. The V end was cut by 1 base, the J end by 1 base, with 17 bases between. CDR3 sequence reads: CASSQVFRASLSYNEQFF. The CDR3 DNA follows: TGTGCCAGCAGCCAAGTCTTCCGGGCTAGCCTTTCCTACAATGAGCAGTTCTTC.

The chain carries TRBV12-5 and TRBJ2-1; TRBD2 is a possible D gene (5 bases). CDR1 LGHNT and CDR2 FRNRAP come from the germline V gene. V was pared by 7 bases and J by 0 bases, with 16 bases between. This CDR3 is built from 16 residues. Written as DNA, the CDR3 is TGTGCTAGTGCCCCCTTAGCGCCGAGCTCCTACAATGAGCAGTTCTTC. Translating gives CASAPLAPSSYNEQFF.

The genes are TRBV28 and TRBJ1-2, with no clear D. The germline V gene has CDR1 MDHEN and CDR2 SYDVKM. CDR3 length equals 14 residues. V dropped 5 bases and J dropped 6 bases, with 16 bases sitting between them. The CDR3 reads CASSEGSFTNGYTF. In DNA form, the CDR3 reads TGTGCCAGCAGTGAGGGCAGTTTCACGAATGGCTACACCTTC.

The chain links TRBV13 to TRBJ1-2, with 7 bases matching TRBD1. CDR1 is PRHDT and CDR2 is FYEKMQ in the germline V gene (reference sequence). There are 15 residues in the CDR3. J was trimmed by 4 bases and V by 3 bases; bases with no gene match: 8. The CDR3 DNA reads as TGTGCCAGCAGCTTGCCGGATACAGGGGTCTATGGCTACACCTTC. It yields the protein CASSLPDTGVYGYTF. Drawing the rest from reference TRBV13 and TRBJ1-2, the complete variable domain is AAGVIQSPRHLIKEKRETATLKCYPIPRHDTVYWYQQGPGQDPQFLISFYEKMQSDKGSIPDRFSAQQFSDYHSELNMSSLELGDSALYFCASSLPDTGVYGYTFGSGTRLTVV.

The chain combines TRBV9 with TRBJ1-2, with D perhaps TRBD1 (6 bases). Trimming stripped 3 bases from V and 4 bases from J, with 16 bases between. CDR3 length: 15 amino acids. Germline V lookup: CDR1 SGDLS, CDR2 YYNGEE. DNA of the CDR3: TGTGCCAGCAGCGGCTCCACAGGGCTTAGCTATGGCTACACCTTC. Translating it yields CASSGSTGLSYGYTF.

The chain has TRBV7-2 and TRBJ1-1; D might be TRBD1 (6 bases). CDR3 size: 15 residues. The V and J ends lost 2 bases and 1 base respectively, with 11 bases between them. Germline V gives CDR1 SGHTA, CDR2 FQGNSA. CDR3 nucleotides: TGTGCCAGCAGCTTATTGGGGGCCGGGAACACTGAAGCTTTCTTT. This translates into CASSLLGAGNTEAFF.

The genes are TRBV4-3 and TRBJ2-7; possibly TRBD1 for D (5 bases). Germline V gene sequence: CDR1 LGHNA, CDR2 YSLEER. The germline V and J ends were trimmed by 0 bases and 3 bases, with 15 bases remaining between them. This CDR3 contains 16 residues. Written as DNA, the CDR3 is TGCGCCAGCAGCCAAGAATCACAGGCCTCAATCTACGAGCAGTACTTC. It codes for CASSQESQASIYEQYF.

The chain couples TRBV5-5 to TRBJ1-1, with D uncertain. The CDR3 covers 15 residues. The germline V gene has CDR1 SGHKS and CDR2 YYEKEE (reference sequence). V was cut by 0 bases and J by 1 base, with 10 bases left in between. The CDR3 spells CASSLGGIPNTEAFF. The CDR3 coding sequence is TGTGCCAGCAGCTTGGGAGGGATACCGAACACTGAAGCTTTCTTT.

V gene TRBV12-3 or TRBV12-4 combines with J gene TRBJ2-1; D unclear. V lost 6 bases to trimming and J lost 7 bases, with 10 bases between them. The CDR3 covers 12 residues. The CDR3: CASSPPYNEQFF. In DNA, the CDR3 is TGTGCCAGCAGCCCCCCTTATAATGAGCAGTTCTTC.

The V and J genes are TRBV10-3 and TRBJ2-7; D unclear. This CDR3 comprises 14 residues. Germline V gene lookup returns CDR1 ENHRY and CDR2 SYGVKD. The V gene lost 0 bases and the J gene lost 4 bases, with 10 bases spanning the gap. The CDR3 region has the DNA TGTGCCATCAGTGAGTCGACTCTGAGGTACGAGCAGTACTTC. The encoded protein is CAISESTLRYEQYF.

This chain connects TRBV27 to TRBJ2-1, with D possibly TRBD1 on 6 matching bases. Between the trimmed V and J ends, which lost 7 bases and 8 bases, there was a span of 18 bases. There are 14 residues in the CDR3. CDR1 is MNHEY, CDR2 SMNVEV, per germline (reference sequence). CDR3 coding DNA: TGTGCCAGCATCCCCGGACAGAACGGGGATGAGCAGTTCTTC. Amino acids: CASIPGQNGDEQFF.

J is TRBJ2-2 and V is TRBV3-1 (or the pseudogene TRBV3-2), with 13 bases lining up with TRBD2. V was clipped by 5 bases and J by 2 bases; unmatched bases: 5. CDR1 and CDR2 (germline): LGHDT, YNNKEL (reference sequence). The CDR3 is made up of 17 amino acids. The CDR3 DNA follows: TGTGCCAGCAGCTGGACTAGCGGGGGTTTCAACACCGGGGAGCTGTTTTTT. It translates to CASSWTSGGFNTGELFF.

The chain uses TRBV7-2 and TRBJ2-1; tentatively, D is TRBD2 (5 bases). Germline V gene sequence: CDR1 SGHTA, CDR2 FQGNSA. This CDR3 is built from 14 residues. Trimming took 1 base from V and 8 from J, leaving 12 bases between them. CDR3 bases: TGTGCCAGCAGCTTAGTATATGACGGGGATGAGCAGTTCTTC. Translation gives CASSLVYDGDEQFF.

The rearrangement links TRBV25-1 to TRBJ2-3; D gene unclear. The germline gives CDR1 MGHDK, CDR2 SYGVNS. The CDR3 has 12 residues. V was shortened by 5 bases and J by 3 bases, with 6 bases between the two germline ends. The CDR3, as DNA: TGTGCCAGCAGTAGCTCAACAGATACGCAGTATTTT. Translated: CASSSSTDTQYF. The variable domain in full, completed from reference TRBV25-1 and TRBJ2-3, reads EADIYQTPRYLVIGTGKKITLECSQTMGHDKMYWYQQDPGMELHLIHYSYGVNSTEKGDLSSESTVSRIRTEHFPLTLESARPSHTSQYLCASSSSTDTQYFGPGTRLTVL.

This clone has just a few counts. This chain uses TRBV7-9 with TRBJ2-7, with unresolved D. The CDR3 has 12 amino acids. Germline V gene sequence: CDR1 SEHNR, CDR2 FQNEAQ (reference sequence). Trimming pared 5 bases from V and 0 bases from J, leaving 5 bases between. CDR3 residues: CASSPSSYEQYF. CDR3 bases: TGTGCCAGCAGCCCTAGCTCCTACGAGCAGTACTTC.

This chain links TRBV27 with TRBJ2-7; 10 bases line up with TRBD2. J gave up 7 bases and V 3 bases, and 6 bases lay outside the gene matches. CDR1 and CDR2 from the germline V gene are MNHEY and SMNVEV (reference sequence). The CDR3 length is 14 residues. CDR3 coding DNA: TGTGCCAGCAGTTTGCTAGCGGGAGTTGGTGAGCAGTACTTC. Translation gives CASSLLAGVGEQYF.

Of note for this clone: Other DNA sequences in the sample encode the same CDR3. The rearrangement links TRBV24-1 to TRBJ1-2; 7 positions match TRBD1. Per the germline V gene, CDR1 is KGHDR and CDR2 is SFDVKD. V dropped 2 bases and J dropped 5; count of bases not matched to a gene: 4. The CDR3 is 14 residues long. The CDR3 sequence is CATSDSDRVYGYTF. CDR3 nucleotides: TGTGCCACCAGTGATTCAGACAGGGTATATGGCTACACCTTC.

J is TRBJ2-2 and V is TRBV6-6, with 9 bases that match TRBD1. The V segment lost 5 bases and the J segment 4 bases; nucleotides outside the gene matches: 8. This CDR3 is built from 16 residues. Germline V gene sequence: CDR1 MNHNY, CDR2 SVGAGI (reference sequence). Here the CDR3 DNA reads TGTGCCAGCAGTCCCTCGGGACAGGGCGGCACCGGGGAGCTGTTTTTT. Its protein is CASSPSGQGGTGELFF.

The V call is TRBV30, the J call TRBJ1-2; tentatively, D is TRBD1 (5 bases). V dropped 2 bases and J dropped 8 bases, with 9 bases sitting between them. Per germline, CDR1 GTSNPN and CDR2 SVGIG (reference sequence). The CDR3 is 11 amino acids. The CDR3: CAWSPRVGYTF. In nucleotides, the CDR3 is TGTGCCTGGAGTCCCAGGGTCGGCTACACCTTC.

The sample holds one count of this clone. CDR3 nucleotide sequence: TGTGCCAGCAGCGTAGACTCAGGTTCAAACATTCAGTACTTC. Translating it yields CASSVDSGSNIQYF. The J gene is TRBJ2-4, the V gene TRBV9; D unresolved. The CDR3 covers 14 residues. Germline loops: CDR1 SGDLS, CDR2 YYNGEE. V gave up 0 bases and J gave up 6 bases, with 10 bases separating them.

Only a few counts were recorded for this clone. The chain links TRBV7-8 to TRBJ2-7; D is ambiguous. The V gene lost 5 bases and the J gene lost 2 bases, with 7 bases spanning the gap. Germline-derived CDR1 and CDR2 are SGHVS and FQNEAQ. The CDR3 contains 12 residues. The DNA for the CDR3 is TGTGCCAGCAGCCCAACAGCCTACGAGCAGTACTTC. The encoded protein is CASSPTAYEQYF. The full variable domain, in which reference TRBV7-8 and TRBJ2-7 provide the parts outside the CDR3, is GAGVSQSPRYKVAKRGQDVALRCDPISGHVSLFWYQQALGQGPEFLTYFQNEAQLDKSGLPSDRFFAERPEGSVSTLKIQRTQQEDSAVYLCASSPTAYEQYFGPGTRLTVT.